What follows are 27 T cell receptor beta chains derived from one specimen sequenced in a study of T cell clonality in common variable immunodeficiency. Sequenced by immunoSEQ multiplex PCR; TCRdb stores in-frame clones only, minus some. The profile covers some 60,000 clones, none occurring a single time. Sequenced: peripheral blood mononuclear cells. The receptor set was obtained from a person aged 18 to 69 in good health.

There are a few counts of this clone. The read halts 3 residues ahead of the CDR3 end, with the missing end drawn from the germline J gene. The chain links TRBV6-4 to TRBJ1-3, with D uncertain. With 4 bases removed from V and 2 bases from J, the gap between germline ends came to 12 bases. From germline, CDR1 is MRHNA and CDR2 SNTAGT. The CDR3 is made up of 15 amino acids. CDR3 residues: CASSVPRGTGNTIYF. The sequenced part of the CDR3 DNA is TGTGCCAGCAGTGTCCCGCGCGGAACTGGAAACACC.

This clone has ten or more counts. The DNA ends 3 residues before the CDR3 does, and the rest of the CDR3 is filled in from the germline J gene. V is TRBV20-1 and J is TRBJ2-7; 7 nucleotides match TRBD1. After removal of 3 bases from V and 4 bases from J, the junction contained 6 bases not matched to a gene. The CDR3 contains 13 residues. From germline, CDR1 is DFQATT and CDR2 SNEGSKA (reference sequence). This CDR3 reads CSARNMDRYEQYF. The part of the CDR3 DNA that was read is TGCAGTGCTAGGAATATGGACAGGTACGAG.

This clone has at least ten counts. The covered CDR3 bases are TGCGCCAGCAGCTTGGCTTCTAGCTGGAGCACAGATACG. Its translation: CASSLASSWSTDT. The full CDR3 protein is CASSLASSWSTDTQYF. J is TRBJ2-3 and V is TRBV5-1; possibly TRBD2 for D (5 bases). The read gets to within 3 residues of the CDR3 end, and the germline J gene fills in the rest. CDR1 is SGHRS, CDR2 YFSETQ, per germline. Trimming took 0 bases from V and 0 from J, leaving 11 bases between them. The CDR3 has 16 amino acids.

Ten or more counts support this clone. The read gets to within 3 residues of the CDR3 end, and the germline J gene fills in the rest. The rearrangement links TRBV7-8 to TRBJ2-1; D possibly corresponds to TRBD2 (5 bases). This CDR3 has 16 residues. V lost 8 bases and J 2 bases, leaving 19 bases between the germline ends. CDR1 is SGHVS, CDR2 FQNEAQ, per germline. CDR3 residues: CASRALGGWAYNEQFF. CDR3 bases read: TGTGCCAGCCGGGCCCTCGGCGGGTGGGCCTACAATGAG.

This clone was counted at least ten times. The CDR3 end falls 3 residues outside the read, so it is completed with the germline J gene. The chain links TRBV11-3 to TRBJ2-3; TRBD1 agrees at 8 bases. Trimming cost V 5 bases and J 6 bases; bases outside gene matches: 10. The CDR3 contains 15 residues. The V gene's germline CDR1 is SGHNT and CDR2 YENEEA. The CDR3 region is CASSLDRGLSDTQYF. Incomplete CDR3 DNA: TGTGCCAGCAGCCTCGACAGGGGTTTATCGGATACG.

This clone was seen ten or more times. The read ends 3 residues before the CDR3 terminus; that terminus is restored from the germline J gene. V gene TRBV18 combines with J gene TRBJ2-1; 15 positions match TRBD2. The CDR3 is 17 residues long. With V trimmed by 1 base and J by 7 bases, 5 bases remained unmatched. Looked up from germline, CDR1 is KGHSH and CDR2 is LQKENI. Here the CDR3 reads CASSPRGLAGGVNEQFF. CDR3 bases read: TGTGCCAGCTCACCACGAGGACTAGCGGGAGGGGTTAATGAG.

The sample holds many counts of this clone. The CDR3 end falls 3 residues outside the read, so it is completed with the germline J gene. The chain combines TRBV9 with TRBJ2-3; 13 nucleotides line up with TRBD2. The CDR3 covers 17 residues. Unmatched junction bases numbered 4, after V lost 0 bases and J lost 3 bases. From germline, CDR1 is SGDLS and CDR2 YYNGEE. Partial CDR3 DNA: TGTGCCAGCAGCGTAGGGACTAGCGGGAGAGGGACAGATACG. Its protein is CASSVGTSGRGTDT. The full CDR3 is CASSVGTSGRGTDTQYF.

At least ten counts were recorded for this clone. The read terminates 3 residues before the CDR3 end, so the remaining end is supplied by the germline J gene. J is TRBJ1-1 and V is TRBV7-3; a weak D match, TRBD1 (6 bases). This CDR3 region has 17 residues. V shed 0 bases and J shed 3 bases, with 17 bases lying between them. Germline V gene lookup returns CDR1 SGHTA and CDR2 FQGTGA. The chain's CDR3 is CASSLTASGTRDTEAFF. The covered CDR3 bases are TGTGCCAGCAGCTTAACGGCATCCGGGACACGAGACACTGAA.

The sample holds many counts of this clone. Read sequence stops 3 residues before the CDR3 end, and the germline J gene provides the missing end. The J gene is TRBJ1-6, the V gene TRBV20-1; weak D call: TRBD1 (6 bases). V was shortened by 6 bases and J by 3 bases, with 18 bases between the two germline ends. CDR1 is DFQATT, CDR2 SNEGSKA, per germline (reference sequence). CDR3 length: 16 residues. CDR3 bases read: TGCAGTGCGACTGACAGGCTTGCCTTCTATAATTCACCC. As protein: CSATDRLAFYNSP. The full CDR3 protein reads CSATDRLAFYNSPLHF.

There are many counts of this clone. The read stops 3 residues short of the end of the CDR3; the missing end is completed from the germline J gene. The chain combines TRBV5-6 with TRBJ2-7; D gene ambiguous. Germline CDR1 and CDR2: SGHDT and YYEEEE. The CDR3 sequence is 14 residues long. With 0 bases removed from V and 2 bases from J, the gap between germline ends came to 9 bases. CDR3 bases read: TGTGCCAGCAGCTTGGAACAGCCGCCCTACGAG. It codes for CASSLEQPPYE. The complete CDR3 protein is CASSLEQPPYEQYF.

This clone was found many times. The read gets to within 3 residues of the CDR3 end, and the germline J gene fills in the rest. The chain combines TRBV7-9 with TRBJ1-1; D might be TRBD1 (6 bases). Germline assignment: CDR1 SEHNR and CDR2 FQNEAQ (reference sequence). V shed 8 bases and J shed 2 bases, with 15 bases lying between them. The CDR3 consists of 14 residues. The CDR3 spells CASDLGGINTEAFF. The DNA read from the CDR3 is TGTGCCAGCGATTTAGGGGGTATTAACACTGAA.

The sample holds many counts of this clone. The CDR3: CSAKEGAGSYEQYF. The sequenced CDR3 bases are TGCAGTGCTAAGGAGGGGGCTGGGTCCTACGAG. The V gene is TRBV20-1, the J gene TRBJ2-7; tentative D call: TRBD1 (7 bases). The read ends 3 residues shy of where the CDR3 ends; the end is completed using the germline J gene. This CDR3 spans 14 amino acids. Germline CDR1 and CDR2: DFQATT and SNEGSKA (reference sequence). V lost 4 bases, J lost 1 base, and 14 bases lay in between.

This clone was seen only a few times. The DNA read from the CDR3 is TGTGCCAGCTCACCTGGGACTAGCGGGGACGAC. Translated: CASSPGTSGDD. The full CDR3 protein reads CASSPGTSGDDYTF. The genes are TRBV18 and TRBJ1-2; D perhaps matches TRBD1 (5 bases). The observed sequence ends 3 residues before the CDR3 terminus, with the missing tail filled in from the germline J gene. CDR3 size: 14 residues. The germline gives CDR1 KGHSH, CDR2 LQKENI.

This clone was recorded many times. Read data end 3 residues before the CDR3 end; the end is taken from the germline J gene. The V call is TRBV2, the J call TRBJ1-1, with D tentatively TRBD1 (5 bases). Looked up from germline, CDR1 is SNHLY and CDR2 is FYNNEI. The CDR3 runs to 13 residues. Between the trimmed V and J ends, which lost 7 bases and 4 bases, there was a span of 13 bases. This chain's CDR3 is CASTTGAGTEAFF. CDR3 DNA (partial): TGTGCCAGCACCACAGGAGCTGGCACTGAA.

This clone was recorded many times. Read sequence stops 3 residues before the CDR3 end, and the germline J gene provides the missing end. V is TRBV4-1 and J is TRBJ2-3, with D perhaps given as TRBD1 or TRBD2 (5 bases each). V was shortened by 1 base and J by 5 bases, with 16 bases between the two germline ends. Germline V gives CDR1 MGHRA, CDR2 YSYEKL. The CDR3 length is 16 residues. CDR3 bases read: TGCGCCAGCAGCCAAGTGAGGGGTCCCCGAGGAGATACG. Translation gives CASSQVRGPRGDT. The complete CDR3 protein is CASSQVRGPRGDTQYF.

This clone was observed many times. The read stops 3 residues short of the end of the CDR3; the missing end is completed from the germline J gene. The chain uses TRBV6-2 or TRBV6-3 and TRBJ2-3, with TRBD2 matching over 12 bases. The CDR3 spans 14 residues. Per germline, CDR1 MNHEY and CDR2 SVGEGT. V lost 8 bases to trimming and J lost 4 bases; unmatched junction nucleotides: 4. The CDR3 here is CASGGLAGSDTQYF. Partial CDR3 DNA: TGTGCCAGCGGAGGACTAGCGGGATCAGATACG.

This clone was seen many times. The CDR3 goes on 3 residues after the read ends, and that part is filled in from the germline J gene. V usage is TRBV2 and J usage is TRBJ2-1; TRBD2 matches at 9 bases. The CDR3 covers 15 residues. The J segment lost 7 bases and the V segment lost 6 bases, leaving 10 bases of the junction unmatched. Germline CDR1 is SNHLY and CDR2 is FYNNEI. CDR3 bases read: TGTGCCAGCAGGAGGGGTAGCGGGAGTGGGAATGAG. Encoded protein: CASRRGSGSGNE. The full CDR3 reads CASRRGSGSGNEQFF.

This clone occurred many times. The read ends 3 residues before the CDR3 terminus; that terminus is restored from the germline J gene. V usage is TRBV9 and J usage is TRBJ2-3; 10 bases match TRBD2. V gave up 5 bases and J gave up 6 bases; unmatched junction bases: 9. Germline-derived CDR1 and CDR2 are SGDLS and YYNGEE. The CDR3 is 15 amino acids. Here the CDR3 reads CASSSGTSVSDTQYF. The CDR3 bases that were read are TGTGCCAGCAGTTCTGGGACTAGCGTGTCGGATACG.

The sample holds many counts of this clone. The read terminates 3 residues before the CDR3 end, so the remaining end is supplied by the germline J gene. The rearrangement joins TRBV7-9 to TRBJ1-4; 8 bases line up with TRBD1. This CDR3 is built from 14 residues. Germline V CDR1 and CDR2: SEHNR, FQNEAQ (reference sequence). With 3 bases clipped from V and 8 bases from J, the junction kept 5 bases outside the gene matches. The CDR3 DNA, read in part, is TGTGCCAGCAGCTTCCAGGGGGCTAGGGAAAAA. Translating gives CASSFQGAREK. The whole CDR3 is CASSFQGAREKLFF.

This clone was seen many times. The read halts 3 residues ahead of the CDR3 end, with the missing end drawn from the germline J gene. This rearrangement joins TRBV5-1 to TRBJ1-5; D is possibly TRBD1 (6 bases). V dropped 0 bases and J dropped 1 base, with 8 bases sitting between them. Germline values: CDR1 SGHRS, CDR2 YFSETQ. The CDR3 is 15 residues long. This CDR3 is CASSLGQGSNQPQHF. Partial CDR3 DNA: TGCGCCAGCAGCTTGGGGCAGGGGAGCAATCAGCCC. Full variable domain (outside the CDR3, taken from reference TRBV5-1 and TRBJ1-5): KAGVTQTPRYLIKTRGQQVTLSCSPISGHRSVSWYQQTPGQGLQFLFEYFSETQRNKGNFPGRFSGRQFSNSRSEMNVSTLELGDSALYLCASSLGQGSNQPQHFGDGTRLSIL.

This clone was seen many times. The CDR3 end falls 3 residues outside the read, so it is completed with the germline J gene. The chain is built from TRBV7-9 and TRBJ2-1; no clear D. The CDR3 spans 12 residues. Germline lookup yields CDR1 SEHNR and CDR2 FQNEAQ (reference sequence). With 7 bases removed from V and 3 bases from J, the gap between germline ends came to 7 bases. CDR3 loop: CASTFSYNEQFF. CDR3 DNA (partial): TGTGCCAGCACCTTTAGCTACAATGAG.

This clone was seen at least ten times. The CDR3 end lies 3 residues beyond the end of the read and is filled in from the germline J gene. The V call is TRBV10-3, the J call TRBJ1-1; 9 nucleotides agree with TRBD1. This CDR3 spans 15 amino acids. From germline, CDR1 is ENHRY and CDR2 SYGVKD. The V gene end was trimmed by 5 bases and the J gene end by 1 base; junction bases not matched to a gene: 5. The CDR3 sequence: CAISNPGQGNTEAFF. The sequenced part of the CDR3 DNA is TGTGCCATCAGTAACCCGGGACAGGGGAACACTGAA.

The table lists this clone with many counts. The sequence runs out 3 residues before the end of the CDR3; the remainder is reconstructed from the germline J gene. This chain connects TRBV12-5 to TRBJ2-7; 10 bases are a match to TRBD1. The length of the CDR3 is 14 residues. Germline trimming cut 4 bases from V and 2 bases from J; bases unmatched to any gene: 2. Germline V gene lookup returns CDR1 LGHNT and CDR2 FRNRAP. The DNA read from the CDR3 is TGTGCTAGTGGTTATGGGACAGGGGCCTACGAG. This gives the protein CASGYGTGAYE. The entire CDR3 protein reads CASGYGTGAYEQYF. Full variable domain (outside the CDR3, taken from reference TRBV12-5 and TRBJ2-7): DARVTQTPRHKVTEMGQEVTMRCQPILGHNTVFWYRQTMMQGLELLAYFRNRAPLDDSGMPKDRFSAEMPDATLATLKIQPSEPRDSAVYFCASGYGTGAYEQYFGPGTRLTVT.

This clone has at least ten counts. The sequence runs out 3 residues before the end of the CDR3; the remainder is reconstructed from the germline J gene. The chain has TRBV12-3 or TRBV12-4 and TRBJ1-3, with a possible D match to TRBD1 (6 bases). This CDR3 comprises 13 residues. V was cut by 11 bases and J by 4 bases, with 15 bases left in between. The sequenced part of the CDR3 DNA is TGTGCCTCCGCCTTGGACAGCGGAAACACC. Translating it yields CASALDSGNT. The CDR3 in full is CASALDSGNTIYF.

This clone has a count of ten or more. Read coverage stops 3 residues before the CDR3 terminus; the germline J gene supplies the remainder. The genes are TRBV4-1 and TRBJ2-7, with 7 bases identical to TRBD1. This CDR3 region has 14 residues. Losses at the gene ends were 1 base for V and 2 bases for J; bases not matched to a gene: 2. Per germline, CDR1 MGHRA and CDR2 YSYEKL. CDR3 DNA (partial): TGCGCCAGCAGCCAAGGGCAGGGGGCCTACGAG. The encoded protein is CASSQGQGAYE. The whole CDR3 protein is CASSQGQGAYEQYF.

Concerning this clone itself: The read terminates 3 residues ahead of where the CDR3 ends, so the germline J gene completes it. This rearrangement joins TRBV7-9 to TRBJ2-7; a possible D gene is TRBD1 (5 bases). V lost 1 base, J lost 3 bases, and 10 bases lay in between. The CDR3 totals 14 residues. CDR1 is SEHNR and CDR2 is FQNEAQ in the germline V gene (reference sequence). This CDR3 is CASSLVAGHYEQYF. CDR3 DNA, as far as it was read: TGTGCCAGCAGCTTAGTGGCAGGGCACTACGAG. The variable domain in full, with the rest retrieved from reference TRBV7-9 and TRBJ2-7, is DTGVSQNPRHKITKRGQNVTFRCDPISEHNRLYWYRQTLGQGPEFLTYFQNEAQLEKSRLLSDRFSAERPKGSFSTLEIQRTEQGDSAMYLCASSLVAGHYEQYFGPGTRLTVT.

The DNA read from the CDR3 is TGTGCCAGCAGCTGGGGTAGGGGCGACGAG. This sequence encodes CASSWGRGDE. The entire CDR3 is CASSWGRGDEQYF. V usage is TRBV5-6 and J usage is TRBJ2-7; D is perhaps TRBD1 (5 bases). The read falls 3 residues short of the CDR3 end, and the missing part is taken from the germline J gene. V lost 3 bases and J lost 5, with 12 bases in between. This CDR3 comprises 13 residues. From germline, CDR1 is SGHDT and CDR2 YYEEEE.